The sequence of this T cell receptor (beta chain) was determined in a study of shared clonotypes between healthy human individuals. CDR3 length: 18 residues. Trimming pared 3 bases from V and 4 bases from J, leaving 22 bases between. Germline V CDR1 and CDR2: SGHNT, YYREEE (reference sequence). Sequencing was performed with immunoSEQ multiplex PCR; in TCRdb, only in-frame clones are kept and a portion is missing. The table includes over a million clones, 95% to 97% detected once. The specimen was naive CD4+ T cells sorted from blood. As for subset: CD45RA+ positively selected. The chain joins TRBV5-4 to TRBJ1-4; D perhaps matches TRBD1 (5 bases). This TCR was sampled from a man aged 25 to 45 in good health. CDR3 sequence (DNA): TGTGCCAGCAGCTCCCTAAAGACACGGAAGGGGCTTAATGAAAAACTGTTTTTT. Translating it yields CASSSLKTRKGLNEKLFF.